Included here is one T cell receptor beta chain sequence, with context. The PCR contained 60 Vbeta and 13 Jbeta primers. How the authors handled the data: An analysis that came later counted roughly 80 million unique TCR beta chains, approximately 10 million shared. Produced via immunoSEQ multiplex PCR; TCRdb's table is partial and in-frame only. The DNA was the basis for D and trimming; V, J and clone size are from that table. This table has nearly 300,000 clones, 86% appearing once. The germline V gene encodes CDR1 SGHRS and CDR2 YFSETQ. The CDR3 is made up of 17 amino acids. The ends were cut back, 3 bases at V and 3 bases at J, with 16 bases in the middle. This record belongs to a study of cytomegalovirus exposure and HLA in healthy donors.

What was sequenced was PBMCs. The sequence came from a middle-aged man in good health and CMV-seropositive. The V gene is TRBV5-1, the J gene TRBJ2-6; no reliable D call. CDR3 sequence: CASSSFAAVGGANVLTF. The CDR3 nucleotides are TGCGCCAGCAGCTCCTTCGCGGCAGTCGGTGGGGCCAACGTCCTGACTTTC.